One sample yielded the 20 T cell receptor beta chains listed below, sequenced in a study of T cells after yellow fever vaccination (dated by TCRdb to about 2019). To prepare the library, 5' RACE was applied. Sequencing was performed on an Illumina HiSeq 2500. Using fastp trimming at Q25 and MiXCR clonotype assembly, TCRdb reanalyzed the public sequencing data and kept in-frame beta chains. When rows share a CDR3 protein, they turn into one entry using the most common DNA and genes. The sample contains about 58,000 distinct CDR3 sequences, approximately 7% of them found a single time. The top ten constitute about 40% of the sample. The treatment or condition label, read with the paper, signifies: live attenuated yellow fever vaccine strain. Sequencing used CD8+ T cells sorted from PBMCs, obtained on the day of the first yellow fever vaccination. These receptor sequences come from a man between 18 and 35 years old who received the YFV17D yellow fever vaccine.

This clonotype showed up just a few times. V is TRBV5-8 and J is TRBJ2-5; the D gene is possibly TRBD1 (6 bases). CDR3 length equals 14 residues. Trimming took 2 bases from V and 5 from J, leaving 13 bases between them. CDR1 and CDR2 from the germline V gene are SGHTS and YDEGEE. The CDR3 coding sequence is TGTGCCAGCAGCTTCTTTCAGGGGCTTGAGACCCAGTACTTC. It codes for CASSFFQGLETQYF.

This clonotype was seen more than once but under ten times. The chain carries TRBV20-1 and TRBJ2-1, with 7 bases aligning to TRBD1. Trimming cost V 6 bases and J 2 bases; bases outside gene matches: 4. The CDR3 totals 13 residues. Germline values: CDR1 DFQATT, CDR2 SNEGSKA (reference sequence). The CDR3 bases are TGCAGTGCCACGGGACAGCCCTACAATGAGCAGTTCTTC. Translation: CSATGQPYNEQFF.

This clonotype has ten or more counts. The V call is TRBV6-5, the J call TRBJ2-3; D call uncertain. The CDR3 has 14 residues. The V gene lost 0 bases and the J gene lost 3 bases, with 7 bases spanning the gap. Germline-derived CDR1 and CDR2 are MNHEY and SVGAGI. The DNA of the CDR3 is TGTGCCAGCAGTTACTCGGCCAGAACAGATACGCAGTATTTT. Residues: CASSYSARTDTQYF.

The rearrangement links TRBV7-6 to TRBJ2-1, with D perhaps TRBD1 or TRBD2 (5 bases each). Looked up from germline, CDR1 is SGHVS and CDR2 is FNYEAQ. V lost 0 bases and J lost 4, with 7 bases in between. This CDR3 is built from 14 residues. The CDR3 region has the DNA TGTGCCAGCAGCTTAGCGGGGGATTACAATGAGCAGTTCTTC. Its protein is CASSLAGDYNEQFF.

A word on this clonotype: Since a much larger clone is just one base distant, this may be a read error. The J gene is TRBJ2-1, the V gene TRBV12-3 or TRBV12-4; perhaps TRBD1 as D (5 bases). V was shortened by 5 bases and J by 3 bases, with 11 bases between the two germline ends. The CDR3 has 14 residues. The chain's CDR3 is CASSPGCVYNEQFF. DNA of the CDR3: TGTGCCAGCAGTCCAGGGTGTGTCTACAATGAGCAGTTCTTC.

In its sample, this clonotype was seen many times. This chain joins TRBV4-2 and TRBJ1-3; no clear D. In germline, CDR1 is LGHNA, CDR2 YNFKEQ. The CDR3 consists of 15 residues. Deletions cut 4 bases from V and 0 bases from J, with 10 bases between. The CDR3 reads CASSLGRGSGNTIYF. CDR3 in DNA: TGTGCCAGCAGCCTCGGACGGGGCTCTGGAAACACCATATATTTT.

This clonotype was counted a few times. This rearrangement joins TRBV20-1 to TRBJ2-7; TRBD2 is a possible D gene (7 bases). The V gene's germline CDR1 is DFQATT and CDR2 SNEGSKA (reference sequence). Trimming stripped 5 bases from V and 5 bases from J, with 19 bases between. This CDR3 has 14 amino acids. The CDR3 sequence is CSAWKGGAFDEQYF. CDR3 in DNA: TGCAGTGCTTGGAAAGGGGGGGCGTTCGACGAGCAGTACTTC.

The V call is TRBV7-8, the J call TRBJ1-1, with 9 bases lining up with TRBD1. This CDR3 spans 15 amino acids. The V and J ends lost 5 bases and 4 bases, in that order; junction bases with no gene match: 8. Per the germline V gene, CDR1 is SGHVS and CDR2 is FQNEAQ. This CDR3 is CASSLPGQGGTEAFF. The DNA of the CDR3 is TGTGCCAGCAGCCTACCGGGACAGGGTGGCACTGAAGCTTTCTTT.

This clonotype was counted ten times or more. The chain recombines TRBV4-2 with TRBJ2-2, with D uncertain. Deletions cut 0 bases from V and 2 bases from J, with 7 bases between. Germline V gene sequence: CDR1 LGHNA, CDR2 YNFKEQ. The CDR3 is 15 residues long. The CDR3 sequence is CASSQEAANTGELFF. DNA of the CDR3: TGTGCCAGCAGCCAAGAGGCGGCCAACACCGGGGAGCTGTTTTTT.

This clonotype has just a few counts. The V gene is TRBV4-2, the J gene TRBJ2-7; D is possibly TRBD1 or TRBD2 (5 bases each). Germline-derived CDR1 and CDR2 are LGHNA and YNFKEQ. This CDR3 contains 15 residues. With 1 base removed from V and 2 bases from J, the gap between germline ends came to 12 bases. CDR3 nucleotide sequence: TGTGCCAGCAGCCAAGGGACGGGACCTACCTACGAGCAGTACTTC. As protein: CASSQGTGPTYEQYF.

This clonotype was counted ten times or more. The chain employs TRBV20-1 and TRBJ2-2, with 13 bases matching TRBD2. The ends lost 3 bases at V and 3 bases at J; junction bases unmatched: 1. In germline, CDR1 is DFQATT, CDR2 SNEGSKA (reference sequence). The CDR3 spans 15 residues. CDR3 amino acids: CSASGLAGDTGELFF. The CDR3 DNA reads TGCAGTGCTAGCGGACTAGCGGGGGACACCGGGGAGCTGTTTTTT.

This clonotype appeared many times. The chain combines TRBV12-3 or TRBV12-4 with TRBJ2-1; 12 bases line up with TRBD2. V lost 3 bases, J lost 9 bases, and 3 bases stayed unmatched. The length of the CDR3 is 14 residues. The chain's CDR3 is CASSFLAGGLEQFF. CDR3 sequence (DNA): TGTGCCAGCAGTTTCCTAGCGGGGGGGCTTGAGCAGTTCTTC.

This clonotype was found a few times. The chain combines TRBV9 with TRBJ1-1, with D hard to call. CDR3 size: 13 residues. Germline V gene data show CDR1 as SGDLS and CDR2 as YYNGEE. The ends were cut back, 2 bases at V and 6 bases at J, with 11 bases in the middle. CDR3 sequence (DNA): TGTGCCAGCAGCGTTTGGACCAACGCTGAAGCTTTCTTT. Translating it yields CASSVWTNAEAFF.

This clonotype was counted ten times or more. This sequence joins TRBV29-1 and TRBJ1-1; 7 nucleotides agree with TRBD1. This CDR3 is built from 12 residues. The junction had 6 bases not matched to a gene; V was cut back by 4 bases and J by 7 bases. Germline V gives CDR1 SQVTM, CDR2 ANQGSEA. The CDR3: CSVGLGGIEAFF. The CDR3 region has the DNA TGCAGCGTTGGTCTAGGGGGCATTGAAGCTTTCTTT.

This clonotype was detected a few times. This chain joins TRBV29-1 and TRBJ1-2, with 7 bases lining up with TRBD1. V was clipped by 5 bases and J by 13 bases; unmatched bases: 10. This CDR3 is 11 amino acids long. Germline V CDR1 and CDR2: SQVTM, ANQGSEA. The chain's CDR3 is CSVMTGKGGTF. CDR3 bases: TGCAGCGTTATGACAGGGAAAGGGGGCACCTTC.

This clonotype was observed at least ten times. The chain combines TRBV27 with TRBJ2-5; D may be TRBD2 (5 bases). Germline V gene sequence: CDR1 MNHEY, CDR2 SMNVEV (reference sequence). The CDR3 extends over 13 amino acids. Trimming removed 4 bases at V and 4 bases at J, with 10 bases between. As DNA, the CDR3 is TGTGCCAGCAGTTCCTGGACTGGAGAGACCCAGTACTTC. This translates into CASSSWTGETQYF.

This clonotype was observed a handful of times. This chain connects TRBV20-1 to TRBJ2-3, with D possibly matching TRBD2 (7 bases). Germline CDR1 is DFQATT and CDR2 is SNEGSKA (reference sequence). The CDR3 runs to 17 residues. The V end lost 6 bases, the J end lost 2 bases, and 24 bases lay between the germline ends. The CDR3 loop is CSAPGGLRGEPTDTQYF. The CDR3 DNA reads TGCAGTGCCCCGGGAGGTTTGAGGGGGGAACCCACAGATACGCAGTATTTT.

Only a few counts were recorded for this clonotype. V is TRBV6-5 and J is TRBJ1-1; D call uncertain. Trimming pared 5 bases from V and 5 bases from J, leaving 6 bases between. This CDR3 is 11 amino acids long. CDR1 is MNHEY, CDR2 SVGAGI, per germline. The CDR3 sequence is CASSRGTEAFF. CDR3 DNA sequence: TGTGCCAGCAGTAGAGGGACTGAAGCTTTCTTT.

This clonotype was observed a handful of times. This sequence joins TRBV27 and TRBJ1-1; 7 bases fit TRBD1. V was clipped by 4 bases and J by 2 bases; unmatched bases: 4. This CDR3 has 14 amino acids. Germline V gene data show CDR1 as MNHEY and CDR2 as SMNVEV (reference sequence). The CDR3 loop reads CASSSGQLNTEAFF. The CDR3 DNA sequence: TGTGCCAGCAGTTCGGGACAGCTAAACACTGAAGCTTTCTTT.

This clonotype was observed a few times. The genes are TRBV12-3 or TRBV12-4 and TRBJ2-2; the match to TRBD2 covers 9 bases. Trimming at V came to 3 bases and at J to 7 bases, leaving 6 bases not matched to a gene. This CDR3 is built from 15 residues. The CDR3: CASSFSSGANGELFF. The CDR3 nucleotides are TGTGCCAGCAGTTTTTCTAGCGGGGCTAACGGGGAGCTGTTTTTT.